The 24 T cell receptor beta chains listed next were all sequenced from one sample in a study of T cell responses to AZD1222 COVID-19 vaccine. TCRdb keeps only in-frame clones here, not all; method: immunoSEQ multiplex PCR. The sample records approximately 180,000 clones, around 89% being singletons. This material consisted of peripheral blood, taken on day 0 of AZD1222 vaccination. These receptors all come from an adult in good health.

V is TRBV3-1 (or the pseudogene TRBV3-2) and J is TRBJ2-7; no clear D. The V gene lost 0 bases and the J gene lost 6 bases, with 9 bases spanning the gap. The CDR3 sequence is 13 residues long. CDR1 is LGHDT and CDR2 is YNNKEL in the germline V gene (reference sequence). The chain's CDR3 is CASSQDVRSEQYF. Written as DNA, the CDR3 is TGTGCCAGCAGCCAAGACGTTCGGAGCGAGCAGTACTTC.

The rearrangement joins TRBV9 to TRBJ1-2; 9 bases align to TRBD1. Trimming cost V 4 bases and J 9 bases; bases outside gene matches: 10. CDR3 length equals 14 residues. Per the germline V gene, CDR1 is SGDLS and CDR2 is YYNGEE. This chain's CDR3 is CASSLIGTGYSYTF. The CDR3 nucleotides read TGTGCCAGCAGCCTTATCGGGACAGGGTATAGCTACACCTTC.

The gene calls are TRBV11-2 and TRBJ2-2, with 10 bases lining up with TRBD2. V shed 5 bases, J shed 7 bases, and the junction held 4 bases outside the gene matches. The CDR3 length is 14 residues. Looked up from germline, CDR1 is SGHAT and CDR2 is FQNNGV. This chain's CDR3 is CASSKGLASGELFF. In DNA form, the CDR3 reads TGTGCCAGCAGCAAGGGACTAGCGAGCGGGGAGCTGTTTTTT.

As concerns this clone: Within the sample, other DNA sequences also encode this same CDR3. The CDR3 coding sequence is TGTGCCACCAGCAGACAGGGGTATAATTCACCCCTCCACTTT. Its translation: CATSRQGYNSPLHF. This chain uses TRBV15 with TRBJ1-6; possible D gene TRBD1, 6 bases. CDR1 LNHNV and CDR2 YYDKDF come from the germline V gene (reference sequence). The germline V and J ends were trimmed by 2 bases and 4 bases, with 6 bases remaining between them. The CDR3 loop spans 14 amino acids. Filled out from reference TRBV15 and TRBJ1-6, the complete variable domain reads DAMVIQNPRYQVTQFGKPVTLSCSQTLNHNVMYWYQQKSSQAPKLLFHYYDKDFNNEADTPDNFQSRRPNTSFCFLDIRSPGLGDTAMYLCATSRQGYNSPLHFGNGTRLTVT.

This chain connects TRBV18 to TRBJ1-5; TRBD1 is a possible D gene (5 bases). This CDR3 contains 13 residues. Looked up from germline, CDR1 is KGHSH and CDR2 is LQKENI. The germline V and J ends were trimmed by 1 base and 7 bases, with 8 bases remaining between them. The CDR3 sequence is CASSPQRDQPQHF. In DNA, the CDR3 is TGTGCCAGCTCACCACAGAGGGACCAGCCCCAGCATTTT.

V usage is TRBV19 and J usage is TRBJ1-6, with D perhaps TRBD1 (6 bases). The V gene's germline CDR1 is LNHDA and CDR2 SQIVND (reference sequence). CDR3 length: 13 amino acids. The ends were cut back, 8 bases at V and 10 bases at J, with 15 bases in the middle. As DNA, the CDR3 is TGTGCCAGTGAAAACAGGGTTGGGTCACCCCTCCACTTT. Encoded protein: CASENRVGSPLHF.

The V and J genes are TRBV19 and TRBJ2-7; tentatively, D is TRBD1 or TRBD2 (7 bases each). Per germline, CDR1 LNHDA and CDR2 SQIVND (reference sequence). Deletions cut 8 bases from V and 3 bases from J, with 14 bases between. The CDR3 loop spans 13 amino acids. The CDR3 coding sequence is TGTGCCAGTGGGGGGGACAGAGACTACGAGCAGTACTTC. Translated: CASGGDRDYEQYF.

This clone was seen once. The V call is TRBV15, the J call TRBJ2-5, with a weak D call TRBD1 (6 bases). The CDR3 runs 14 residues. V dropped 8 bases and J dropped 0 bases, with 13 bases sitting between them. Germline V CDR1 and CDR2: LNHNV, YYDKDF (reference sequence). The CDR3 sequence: CATGGQSYQETQYF. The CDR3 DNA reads TGTGCCACCGGCGGACAGTCGTACCAAGAGACCCAGTACTTC.

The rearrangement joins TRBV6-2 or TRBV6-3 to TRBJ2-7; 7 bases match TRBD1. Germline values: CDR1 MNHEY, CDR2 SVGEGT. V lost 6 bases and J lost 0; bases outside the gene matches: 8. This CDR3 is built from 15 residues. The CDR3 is CASSARGQISYEQYF. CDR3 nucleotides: TGTGCCAGCAGCGCAAGGGGACAGATCTCCTACGAGCAGTACTTC.

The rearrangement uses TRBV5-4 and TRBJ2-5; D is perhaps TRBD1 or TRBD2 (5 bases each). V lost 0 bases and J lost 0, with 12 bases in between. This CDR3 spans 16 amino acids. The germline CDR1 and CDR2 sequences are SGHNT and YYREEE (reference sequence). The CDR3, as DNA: TGTGCCAGCAGCTTGGGGCAGGGCGGGTACCAAGAGACCCAGTACTTC. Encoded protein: CASSLGQGGYQETQYF.

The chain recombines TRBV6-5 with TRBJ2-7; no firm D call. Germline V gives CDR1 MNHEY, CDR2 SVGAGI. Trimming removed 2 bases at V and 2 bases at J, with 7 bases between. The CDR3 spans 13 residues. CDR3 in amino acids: CASSYTATYEQYF. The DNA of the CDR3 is TGTGCCAGCAGTTACACCGCCACCTACGAGCAGTACTTC.

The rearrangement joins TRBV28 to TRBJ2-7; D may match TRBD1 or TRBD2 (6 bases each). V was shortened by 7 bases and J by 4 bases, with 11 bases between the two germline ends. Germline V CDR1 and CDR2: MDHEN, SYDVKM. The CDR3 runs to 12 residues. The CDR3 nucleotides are TGTGCCAGCAATACGGGGGCATACGAGCAGTACTTC. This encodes CASNTGAYEQYF.

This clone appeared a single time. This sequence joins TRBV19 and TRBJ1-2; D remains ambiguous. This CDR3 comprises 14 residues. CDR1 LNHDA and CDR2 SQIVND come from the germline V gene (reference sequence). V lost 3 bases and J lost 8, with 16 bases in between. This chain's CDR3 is CASSIRAESGGYTF. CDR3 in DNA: TGTGCCAGTAGTATTAGGGCAGAATCGGGCGGCTACACCTTC.

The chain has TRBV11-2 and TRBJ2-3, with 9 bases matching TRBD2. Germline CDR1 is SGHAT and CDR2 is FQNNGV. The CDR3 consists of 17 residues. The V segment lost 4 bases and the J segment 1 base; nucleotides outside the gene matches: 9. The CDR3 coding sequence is TGTGCCAGCAGCTCTAAGGAGTCTAGCGGGGGCACAGATACGCAGTATTTT. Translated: CASSSKESSGGTDTQYF.

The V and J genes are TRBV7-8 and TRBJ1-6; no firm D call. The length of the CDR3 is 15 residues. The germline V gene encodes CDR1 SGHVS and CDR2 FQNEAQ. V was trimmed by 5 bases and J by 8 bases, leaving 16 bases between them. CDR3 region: CASSRTQLGDSPLHF. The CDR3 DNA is TGTGCCAGCAGCAGGACTCAGCTTGGGGATTCACCCCTCCACTTT.

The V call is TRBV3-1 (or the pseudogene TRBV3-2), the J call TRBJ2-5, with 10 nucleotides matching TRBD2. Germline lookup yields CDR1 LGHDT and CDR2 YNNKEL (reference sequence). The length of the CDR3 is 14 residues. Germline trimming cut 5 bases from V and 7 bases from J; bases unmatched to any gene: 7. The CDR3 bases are TGTGCCAGCAGCGAGAGCGGGAGGGCGGGGACCCAGTACTTC. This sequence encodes CASSESGRAGTQYF.

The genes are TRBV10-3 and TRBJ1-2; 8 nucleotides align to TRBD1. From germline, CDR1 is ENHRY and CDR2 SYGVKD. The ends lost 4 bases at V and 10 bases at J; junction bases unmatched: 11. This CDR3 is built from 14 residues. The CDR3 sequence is CAISGYSTGALYTF. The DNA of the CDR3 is TGTGCCATCAGTGGGTACTCGACAGGGGCCCTCTACACCTTC.

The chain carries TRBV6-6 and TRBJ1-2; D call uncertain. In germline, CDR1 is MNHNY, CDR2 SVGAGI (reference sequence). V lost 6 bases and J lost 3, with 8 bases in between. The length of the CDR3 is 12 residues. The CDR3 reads CASRQEDYGYTF. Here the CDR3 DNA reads TGTGCCAGCAGACAAGAAGACTATGGCTACACCTTC.

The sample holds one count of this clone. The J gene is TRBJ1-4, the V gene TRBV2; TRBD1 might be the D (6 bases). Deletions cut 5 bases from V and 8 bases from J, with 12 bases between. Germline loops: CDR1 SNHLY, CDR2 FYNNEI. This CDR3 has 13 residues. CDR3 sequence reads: CASSLQGWEKLFF. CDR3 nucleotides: TGTGCCAGCAGTCTACAGGGTTGGGAAAAACTGTTTTTT.

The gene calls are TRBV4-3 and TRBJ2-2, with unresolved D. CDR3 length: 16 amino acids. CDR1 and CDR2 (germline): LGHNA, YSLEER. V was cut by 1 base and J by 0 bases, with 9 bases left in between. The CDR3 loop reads CASSQGGIANTGELFF. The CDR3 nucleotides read TGCGCCAGCAGCCAAGGAGGAATCGCGAACACCGGGGAGCTGTTTTTT.

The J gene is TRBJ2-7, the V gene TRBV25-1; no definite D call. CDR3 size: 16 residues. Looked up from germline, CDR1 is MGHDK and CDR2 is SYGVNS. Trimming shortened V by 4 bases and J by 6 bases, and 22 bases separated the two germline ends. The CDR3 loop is CASSARSGAIHSEQYF. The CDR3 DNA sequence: TGTGCCAGCAGTGCCAGGAGTGGAGCGATCCACTCCGAGCAGTACTTC.

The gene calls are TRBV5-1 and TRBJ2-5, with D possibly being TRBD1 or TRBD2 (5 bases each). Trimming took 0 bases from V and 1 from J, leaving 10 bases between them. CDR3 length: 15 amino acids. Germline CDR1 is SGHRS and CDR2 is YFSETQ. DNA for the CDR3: TGCGCCAGCAGCTTGGCAGGGACGACCCAAGAGACCCAGTACTTC. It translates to CASSLAGTTQETQYF.

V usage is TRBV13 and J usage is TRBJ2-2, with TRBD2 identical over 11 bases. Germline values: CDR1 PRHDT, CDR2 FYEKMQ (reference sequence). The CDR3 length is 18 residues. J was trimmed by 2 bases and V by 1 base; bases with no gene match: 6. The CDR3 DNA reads TGTGCCAGCAGCTTAGCACTAGCGGGGGCGAGAAACACCGGGGAGCTGTTTTTT. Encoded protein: CASSLALAGARNTGELFF.

CDR3 in amino acids: CASSQDFGGRLRTGELFF. The CDR3 DNA is TGTGCCAGCAGCCAAGATTTTGGCGGGAGGTTGAGGACCGGGGAGCTGTTTTTT. V and J are TRBV3-1 (or the pseudogene TRBV3-2) and TRBJ2-2; 8 nucleotides line up with TRBD2. Per germline, CDR1 LGHDT and CDR2 YNNKEL (reference sequence). With V trimmed by 0 bases and J by 5 bases, 11 bases remained unmatched. The CDR3 totals 18 residues.